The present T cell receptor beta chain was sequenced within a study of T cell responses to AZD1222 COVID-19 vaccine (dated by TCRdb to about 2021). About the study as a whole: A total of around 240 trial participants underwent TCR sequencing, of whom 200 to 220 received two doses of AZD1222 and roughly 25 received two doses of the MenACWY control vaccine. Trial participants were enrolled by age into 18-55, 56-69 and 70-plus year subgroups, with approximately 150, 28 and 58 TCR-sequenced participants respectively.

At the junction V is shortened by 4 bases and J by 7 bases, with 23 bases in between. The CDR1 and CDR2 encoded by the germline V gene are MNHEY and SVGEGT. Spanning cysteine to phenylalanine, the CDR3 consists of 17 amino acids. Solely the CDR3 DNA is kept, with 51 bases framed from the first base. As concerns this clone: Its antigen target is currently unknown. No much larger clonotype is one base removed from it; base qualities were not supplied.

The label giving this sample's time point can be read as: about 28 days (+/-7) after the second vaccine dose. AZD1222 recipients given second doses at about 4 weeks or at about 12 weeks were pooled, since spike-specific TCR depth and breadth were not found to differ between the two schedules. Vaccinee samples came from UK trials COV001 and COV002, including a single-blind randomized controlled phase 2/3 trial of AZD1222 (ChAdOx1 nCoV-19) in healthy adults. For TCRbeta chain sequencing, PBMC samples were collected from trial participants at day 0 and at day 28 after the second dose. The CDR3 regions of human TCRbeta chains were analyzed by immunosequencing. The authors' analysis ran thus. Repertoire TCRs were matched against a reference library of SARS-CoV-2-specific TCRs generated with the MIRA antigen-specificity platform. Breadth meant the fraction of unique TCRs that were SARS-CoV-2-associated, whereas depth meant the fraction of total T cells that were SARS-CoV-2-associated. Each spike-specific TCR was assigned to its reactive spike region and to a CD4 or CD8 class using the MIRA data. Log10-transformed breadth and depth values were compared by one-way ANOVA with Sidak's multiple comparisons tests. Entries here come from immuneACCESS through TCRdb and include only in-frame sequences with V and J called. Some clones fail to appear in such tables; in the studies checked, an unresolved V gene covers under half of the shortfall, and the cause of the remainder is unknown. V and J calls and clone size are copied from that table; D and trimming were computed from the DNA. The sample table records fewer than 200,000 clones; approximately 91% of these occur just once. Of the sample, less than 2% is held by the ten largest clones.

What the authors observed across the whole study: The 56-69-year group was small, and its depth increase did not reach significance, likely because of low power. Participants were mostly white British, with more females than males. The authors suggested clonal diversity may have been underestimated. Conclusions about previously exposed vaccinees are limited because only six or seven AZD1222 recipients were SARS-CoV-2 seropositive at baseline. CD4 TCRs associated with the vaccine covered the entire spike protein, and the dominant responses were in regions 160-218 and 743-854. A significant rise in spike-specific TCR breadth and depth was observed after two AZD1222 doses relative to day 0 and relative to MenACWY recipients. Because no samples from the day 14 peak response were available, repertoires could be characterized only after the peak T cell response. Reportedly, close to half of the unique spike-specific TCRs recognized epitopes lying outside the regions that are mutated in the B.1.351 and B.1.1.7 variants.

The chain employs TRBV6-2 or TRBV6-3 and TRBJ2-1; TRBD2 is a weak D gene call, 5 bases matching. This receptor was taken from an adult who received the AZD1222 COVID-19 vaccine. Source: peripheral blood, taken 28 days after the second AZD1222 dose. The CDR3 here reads CASSSFRGSTFSNEQFF. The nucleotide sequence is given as TGTGCCAGCAGTTCTTTTCGGGGAAGCACATTTAGTAATGAGCAGTTCTTC.